Here is one T cell receptor (beta chain) with its context. The data are from a study of blood T cell repertoires in COVID-19. CDR3 length equals 16 residues. Germline V CDR1 and CDR2: LNHDA, SQIVND (reference sequence). Trimming cost V 7 bases and J 2 bases; bases outside gene matches: 5. As processed by the authors: Using reference gene primer amplification, nucleated cell counts were estimated. TCRdb keeps only in-frame clones here, not all; method: immunoSEQ multiplex PCR. D and trimming were read from the DNA, whereas the V and J calls and clone size are those reported in that table. The sample has 250,000 to 350,000 clones; approximately 85% are singletons. One Seattle source followed patients from active infection through their disease course.

The sequence was collected from a human donor with COVID-19, enrolled during active disease. The donor label of this sample is uncertain. The rearrangement uses TRBV19 and TRBJ2-6; TRBD2 agrees at 10 bases. The sample was peripheral blood. This CDR3 is CASNLAGAAGANVLTF. In DNA, the CDR3 is TGTGCCAGTAACCTAGCGGGAGCTGCTGGGGCCAACGTCCTGACTTTC. The full variable domain, rest sourced from reference TRBV19 and TRBJ2-6, is DGGITQSPKYLFRKEGQNVTLSCEQNLNHDAMYWYRQDPGQGLRLIYYSQIVNDFQKGDIAEGYSVSREKKESFPLTVTSAQKNPTAFYLCASNLAGAAGANVLTFGAGSRLTVL.